This TCR beta chain was sequenced during a study of Graves' ophthalmopathy and Graves' hyperthyroidism. As the template, RNA transcripts were used to amplify TCR beta CDR3 regions. The first-round RT-PCR employed HTBI primers together with the Qiagen OneStep RT-PCR kit. A multiplex PCR was then performed as the second round. In TCRdb, the multiplex PCR reads were re-called with MiXCR into one record per CDR3 protein. Of just over 600,000 distinct CDR3 sequences detected, 20% to 25% appear once; the ten largest clones hold around 6.5%. Many counts were recorded for this clonotype. This receptor was obtained from a woman aged 18-35 years with stable Graves' hyperthyroidism. Some clones in this sample may be carry-over from other donors' samples. Sequencing was carried out using peripheral blood.

The CDR3 region has the DNA TGTGCCACCAGCAGAGATGCGCTCTATGGCTACACCTTC. Its translation is CATSRDALYGYTF. The V call is TRBV15, the J call TRBJ1-2; D unresolved. The CDR3 is made up of 13 amino acids. V lost 0 bases and J lost 4, with 6 bases in between. Germline V CDR1 and CDR2: LNHNV, YYDKDF (reference sequence).